This TCR beta chain emerged from a study of blood T cell dynamics during melanoma immunotherapy (dated by TCRdb to 2020 to 2021). Study-level background: Patients had metastatic melanoma and received first-line pembrolizumab or nivolumab plus ipilimumab as standard of care in the United Kingdom. The training cohort was made up of consecutive patients, while a further independent group of patients from the same centre was pooled to form an external validation set. To find early correlates of response, the study profiled the peripheral T cell receptor repertoires of patients with metastatic melanoma both before and after one cycle of checkpoint inhibitor therapy. Beyond this particular receptor, the publication reports: Unlike progressors, patients who went on to achieve disease control showed a bifurcated reorganization of the PBMC repertoire at W3, with either increased clonality or increased diversity. The relatively small sample size was acknowledged as something that could potentially limit how far the results can be generalized. Whether the T cell clones driving repertoire changes were melanoma-specific or reflected general immune activation could not be determined in the study.

V is clipped by 3 bases and J by 6 bases, and the sequence between their germline boundaries is 9 bases long. Taken from the germline V gene, the CDR1 and CDR2 loops are MDHEN and SYDVKM. From the cysteine through the phenylalanine, the CDR3 covers 12 amino acids. The retained sequence is limited to the CDR3, 36 bases, with the frame set at the first base. For every bulk PBMC sample, a fixed 350 ng of DNA was loaded. TCR beta CDR3 sequences were amplified from genomic DNA using the immunoSEQ TCRb Assay kit according to manufacturer instructions. The KAPA Library Quantification Kit for Illumina platforms was used to quantify pooled libraries by qPCR. Sequencing of the pooled libraries was done on an Illumina NextSeq 500, with clustering at about 0.6-1.1 pM. Per the source publication's procedure: TCR data were analyzed using immunoSEQ ANALYZER and the R LymphoSeq package. A rearrangement efficiency score was calculated as productive divided by the sum of productive and non-productive CDR3 sequences. Clonality was measured with the Gini coefficient and diversity with the Renyi index at alpha=1, compared pairwise between timepoints within each patient. Clonal relatedness used an edit distance of 3, and repertoire similarity used the Bhattacharyya coefficient, both computed in LymphoSeq. To classify response, a linear discriminant analysis based on week-3 changes in clonality and diversity was built with the R MASS and caret packages. As stored in TCRdb, this immuneACCESS dataset retains in-frame rearrangements with V and J assigned. A fraction of the clones does not appear; measured against another copy, unresolved V genes explain less than half of the discrepancy, and the remainder lacks a known reason. V, J and clone size derive from that table, while D and trimming were established from the DNA sequence. The sample data list around 26,000 clones, and around nine tenths of these were observed just once. The ten largest account for over 3.5% of the sample.

The label giving this sample's time point can be read as: pre-treatment baseline. Blood samples were taken before treatment (T0) and at week 3 (W3), following the first cycle of checkpoint blockade. Except for a couple of patients with rapid clinical progression, response was assessed 12 weeks after the first infusion by RECIST 1.1; disease control meant complete response, partial response or stable disease. Any patient who had received prior systemic cancer treatment, was on concomitant immunosuppressant therapy or had synchronous other active malignancies was excluded. TCR beta was sequenced in both bulk PBMC and plasma cell-free DNA in order to track circulating cells as well as T cell turnover. Lymphoprep and SepMate tubes were used to isolate PBMC from blood, and red cell lysis was then performed. QIAamp DNA Blood Mini kits were used to extract DNA from both PBMC and sorted T cell subsets.

Concerning this clone itself: What antigen it recognizes has not been identified. No much larger clone exists at a distance of one base, and base qualities are not known.

The chain links TRBV28 with TRBJ2-7; a tentative D match to TRBD2 spans 6 bases. This clonotype was sampled from a human donor with melanoma. Source: blood, taken from a patient treated with checkpoint blockade. The CDR3 protein sequence reads: CASSFRGIEQYF. In nucleotides, the sequence is TGTGCCAGCAGTTTTCGGGGGATCGAGCAGTACTTC.